What follows are 31 T cell receptor beta chains derived from one specimen sequenced in a study of control samples from healthy donors and cancer patients. Using immunoSEQ multiplex PCR, the repertoire was profiled, and TCRdb retains in-frame clones only, with some absent. The sample has around 200,000 clones, roughly 93% seen once. The specimen sequenced was blood. Source of these receptors: a man aged 18-30 years in good health.

The gene calls are TRBV18 and TRBJ2-2; a weak D match, TRBD1 (5 bases). The CDR3 is 15 amino acids. Germline CDR1 reads KGHSH; CDR2 reads LQKENI. Trimming removed 3 bases at V and 0 bases at J, with 8 bases between. The CDR3 coding sequence is TGTGCCAGCTCACCCCAGGGCACGAACACCGGGGAGCTGTTTTTT. This sequence encodes CASSPQGTNTGELFF.

The chain combines TRBV6-6 with TRBJ2-1; possible D gene TRBD1, 6 bases. Trimming removed 5 bases from V and 4 bases from J, with 21 bases in between. The length of the CDR3 is 17 residues. CDR1 MNHNY and CDR2 SVGAGI come from the germline V gene (reference sequence). Here the CDR3 reads CASSPRVDRIDYNEQFF. In nucleotides, the CDR3 is TGTGCCAGCAGTCCTAGGGTTGACAGGATTGATTACAATGAGCAGTTCTTC.

The V call is TRBV3-1 (or the pseudogene TRBV3-2), the J call TRBJ1-6, with TRBD1 as a possible D gene (6 bases). The CDR3 has 18 residues. Germline CDR1 is LGHDT and CDR2 is YNNKEL (reference sequence). Trimming stripped 4 bases from V and 2 bases from J, with 18 bases between. Here the CDR3 reads CASSPTGIQATYNSPLHF. CDR3 DNA sequence: TGTGCCAGCAGCCCTACAGGGATTCAGGCCACCTATAATTCACCCCTCCACTTT.

The chain is built from TRBV28 and TRBJ1-3; possible D gene TRBD1, 5 bases. The V and J ends lost 6 bases and 10 bases respectively, with 13 bases between them. The CDR3 loop spans 12 amino acids. Germline V gene data show CDR1 as MDHEN and CDR2 as SYDVKM. CDR3 amino acids: CASSIKKGTIYF. CDR3 DNA: TGTGCCAGCAGCATTAAGAAGGGGACCATATATTTT.

The chain uses TRBV7-2 and TRBJ1-3; D call uncertain. There are 13 residues in the CDR3. Trimming removed 5 bases from V and 4 bases from J, with 9 bases in between. Germline CDR1 is SGHTA and CDR2 is FQGNSA. Written as DNA, the CDR3 is TGTGCCAGCAGCCCTGAAGAGGGAAACACCATATATTTT. Its translation: CASSPEEGNTIYF. The full variable domain, with the rest looked up from reference TRBV7-2 and TRBJ1-3, is GAGVSQSPSNKVTEKGKDVELRCDPISGHTALYWYRQSLGQGLEFLIYFQGNSAPDKSGLPSDRFSAERTGGSVSTLTIQRTQQEDSAVYLCASSPEEGNTIYFGEGSWLTVV.

This chain uses TRBV6-5 with TRBJ1-2; TRBD1 might be the D (5 bases). Trimming pared 5 bases from V and 3 bases from J, leaving 10 bases between. Germline-derived CDR1 and CDR2 are MNHEY and SVGAGI. The CDR3 spans 13 residues. CDR3 region: CASSPSGYYGYTF. The DNA for the CDR3 is TGTGCCAGCAGTCCCTCAGGGTACTATGGCTACACCTTC.

The chain links TRBV5-4 to TRBJ2-1; 9 nucleotides line up with TRBD2. Germline-derived CDR1 and CDR2 are SGHNT and YYREEE (reference sequence). Trimming took 3 bases from V and 5 from J; bases not matched to a gene: 3. This CDR3 has 14 amino acids. CDR3 region: CASSSERGDNEQFF. The CDR3 DNA reads TGTGCCAGCAGCTCCGAGCGGGGGGACAATGAGCAGTTCTTC.

V and J are TRBV6-5 and TRBJ1-3; unclear D gene. Trimming removed 7 bases from V and 4 bases from J, with 17 bases in between. There are 15 residues in the CDR3. Germline V gene data show CDR1 as MNHEY and CDR2 as SVGAGI. Here the CDR3 reads CASTIVLLGGNTIYF. CDR3 DNA: TGTGCCAGCACCATCGTTCTCCTGGGAGGAAACACCATATATTTT.

The chain carries TRBV19 and TRBJ2-7; D is unresolved. Trimming cost V 4 bases and J 2 bases, with 12 bases left between them. Per germline, CDR1 LNHDA and CDR2 SQIVND (reference sequence). The CDR3 is 14 amino acids. CDR3 region: CASSTRLFPYEQYF. CDR3 bases: TGTGCCAGTAGTACCCGTCTTTTTCCCTACGAGCAGTACTTC.

The J gene is TRBJ2-1, the V gene TRBV5-1, with D maybe TRBD1 (6 bases). Per germline, CDR1 SGHRS and CDR2 YFSETQ. Trimming removed 8 bases from V and 3 bases from J, with 9 bases in between. This CDR3 has 12 amino acids. CDR3 DNA sequence: TGCGCCAGTTCGACAGGCTACAATGAGCAGTTCTTC. This gives the protein CASSTGYNEQFF.

The chain joins TRBV19 to TRBJ1-2; D gene uncertain. In germline, CDR1 is LNHDA, CDR2 SQIVND (reference sequence). Trimming took off 5 bases at V and 1 base at J, with 11 bases between the two ends. The CDR3 has 14 amino acids. The CDR3 loop reads CASSLSTDNYGYTF. Written as DNA, the CDR3 is TGTGCCAGTAGTCTTTCGACGGATAACTATGGCTACACCTTC. Full variable domain (remainder filled in from reference TRBV19 and TRBJ1-2): DGGITQSPKYLFRKEGQNVTLSCEQNLNHDAMYWYRQDPGQGLRLIYYSQIVNDFQKGDIAEGYSVSREKKESFPLTVTSAQKNPTAFYLCASSLSTDNYGYTFGSGTRLTVV.

This clone has more than one count but fewer than ten. The J gene is TRBJ1-5, the V gene TRBV12-5; D perhaps matches TRBD1 (5 bases). Trimming took 4 bases from V and 0 from J, leaving 16 bases between them. Germline assignment: CDR1 LGHNT and CDR2 FRNRAP. This CDR3 has 17 residues. CDR3 nucleotide sequence: TGTGCTAGTGGTTCCACCCGGGGGGGATATAGCAATCAGCCCCAGCATTTT. As protein: CASGSTRGGYSNQPQHF.

This chain links TRBV10-1 with TRBJ1-4; possible D gene TRBD1, 5 bases. Deletions cut 7 bases from V and 6 bases from J, with 18 bases between. Germline CDR1 is WNHNN and CDR2 is SYGVQD (reference sequence). The CDR3 consists of 15 residues. The CDR3 DNA follows: TGCGCCAGCATTTCGAACCGGGACCGCCATGAAAAACTGTTTTTT. Translating it yields CASISNRDRHEKLFF.

The chain recombines TRBV3-1 (or the pseudogene TRBV3-2) with TRBJ1-5, with 10 nucleotides matching TRBD1. The CDR3 has 14 amino acids. With V trimmed by 4 bases and J by 7 bases, 4 bases remained unmatched. Germline assignment: CDR1 LGHDT and CDR2 YNNKEL (reference sequence). The CDR3 nucleotides read TGTGCCAGCAGCCTTGGACAGGGGGTCCAGCCCCAGCATTTT. Encoded protein: CASSLGQGVQPQHF.

The chain employs TRBV6-5 and TRBJ2-7, with TRBD1 identical over 11 bases. J was trimmed by 4 bases and V by 4 bases; bases with no gene match: 9. Germline CDR1 is MNHEY and CDR2 is SVGAGI. The CDR3 is 16 amino acids. The CDR3 reads CASSSLTGTGGYEQYF. In DNA form, the CDR3 reads TGTGCCAGCAGTTCCCTGACCGGGACAGGGGGTTACGAGCAGTACTTC.

The chain has TRBV5-1 and TRBJ2-2; maybe TRBD2 (6 bases). Trimming removed 4 bases from V and 9 bases from J, with 13 bases in between. Germline CDR1 and CDR2: SGHRS and YFSETQ. The CDR3 sequence is 13 residues long. The CDR3 is CASSPSAGRELFF. The CDR3 nucleotides read TGCGCCAGCAGCCCTAGCGCCGGGAGGGAGCTGTTTTTT.

This clone was recorded a few times. The chain couples TRBV7-9 to TRBJ1-6, with D uncertain. Germline V CDR1 and CDR2: SEHNR, FQNEAQ (reference sequence). V dropped 3 bases and J dropped 4 bases, with 13 bases sitting between them. This CDR3 region has 16 residues. The CDR3 DNA sequence: TGTGCCAGCAGCTTCACAGCCCCAAGTTATAATTCACCCCTCCACTTT. Amino acids: CASSFTAPSYNSPLHF.

CDR3: CASSLMGQPQHF. As DNA, the CDR3 is TGTGCCAGCAGTTTAATGGGCCAGCCCCAGCATTTT. The chain employs TRBV28 and TRBJ1-5, with D unresolved. CDR3 length: 12 residues. Trimming removed 2 bases at V and 7 bases at J, with 6 bases between. CDR1 is MDHEN and CDR2 is SYDVKM in the germline V gene.

The chain has TRBV10-3 and TRBJ2-5; D gene ambiguous. Germline assignment: CDR1 ENHRY and CDR2 SYGVKD. This CDR3 has 13 amino acids. Trimming removed 3 bases at V and 5 bases at J, with 10 bases between. The CDR3 sequence: CAISDGGRETQYF. The CDR3 nucleotides read TGTGCCATCAGTGACGGCGGTCGGGAGACCCAGTACTTC.

This chain links TRBV4-1 with TRBJ2-1; D is perhaps TRBD1 (6 bases). Trimming shortened V by 0 bases and J by 2 bases, and 8 bases separated the two germline ends. This CDR3 comprises 15 residues. Germline assignment: CDR1 MGHRA and CDR2 YSYEKL. This chain's CDR3 is CASSQDWTAYNEQFF. CDR3 bases: TGCGCCAGCAGCCAAGATTGGACAGCCTACAATGAGCAGTTCTTC.

The genes are TRBV7-9 and TRBJ1-3; no clear D gene. CDR1 SEHNR and CDR2 FQNEAQ come from the germline V gene (reference sequence). This CDR3 region has 14 residues. V lost 5 bases to trimming and J lost 4 bases, with 12 bases between them. CDR3 nucleotides: TGTGCCAGCAGCCCTACTATGATAGGAAACACCATATATTTT. Translated: CASSPTMIGNTIYF.

This sequence joins TRBV13 and TRBJ2-1; the match to TRBD2 covers 15 bases. This CDR3 comprises 16 residues. Germline-derived CDR1 and CDR2 are PRHDT and FYEKMQ (reference sequence). The V gene end was trimmed by 1 base and the J gene end by 8 bases; junction bases not matched to a gene: 3. This CDR3 is CASSLEGLAGGDEQFF. The CDR3, as DNA: TGTGCCAGCAGCTTAGAGGGACTAGCGGGGGGAGATGAGCAGTTCTTC.

The V gene is TRBV11-2, the J gene TRBJ2-5; perhaps TRBD2 as D (7 bases). CDR3 length: 15 amino acids. Trimming cost V 5 bases and J 5 bases, with 18 bases left between them. Germline CDR1 reads SGHAT; CDR2 reads FQNNGV. CDR3 sequence: CASSPWGGQRETQYF. CDR3 nucleotide sequence: TGTGCCAGCAGCCCCTGGGGGGGACAACGGGAGACCCAGTACTTC.

This chain joins TRBV29-1 and TRBJ1-1, with a tentative D call TRBD1 (5 bases). Germline loops: CDR1 SQVTM, CDR2 ANQGSEA. CDR3 length: 12 amino acids. Trimming removed 4 bases at V and 7 bases at J, with 13 bases between. CDR3 amino acids: CSVVWGDNEAFF. The CDR3, as DNA: TGCAGCGTTGTCTGGGGGGATAATGAAGCTTTCTTT. Based on the CDR3 plus reference TRBV29-1 and TRBJ1-1, the full variable domain is SAVISQKPSRDICQRGTSLTIQCQVDSQVTMMFWYRQQPGQSLTLIATANQGSEATYESGFVIDKFPISRPNLTFSTLTVSNMSPEDSSIYLCSVVWGDNEAFFGQGTRLTVV.

V and J are TRBV14 and TRBJ2-3; D gene unclear. Trimming took 1 base from V and 9 from J, leaving 5 bases between them. The CDR3 extends over 11 amino acids. Germline V gives CDR1 SGHDN, CDR2 FVKESK. The CDR3 spells CASSQAWTQYF. DNA of the CDR3: TGTGCCAGCAGCCAAGCTTGGACGCAGTATTTT.

This rearrangement joins TRBV20-1 to TRBJ1-6, with a tentative D call TRBD1 (6 bases). The germline V and J ends were trimmed by 3 bases and 10 bases, with 16 bases remaining between them. In germline, CDR1 is DFQATT, CDR2 SNEGSKA (reference sequence). The CDR3 sequence is 14 residues long. The CDR3 is CSASTSRGESPLHF. CDR3 DNA: TGCAGTGCTAGTACGTCCAGGGGAGAATCACCCCTCCACTTT.

Here the CDR3 DNA reads TGCAGCGTTGGGGCAGGACTTCCCTACGAGCAGTACTTC. Its translation: CSVGAGLPYEQYF. The chain carries TRBV29-1 and TRBJ2-7; a possible D gene is TRBD2 (5 bases). Germline CDR1 SQVTM, CDR2 ANQGSEA. The CDR3 runs 13 residues. V lost 4 bases and J lost 2, with 12 bases in between.

The CDR3 loop reads CATSRGPLGAAVNTEAFF. CDR3 DNA sequence: TGTGCCACCAGCAGAGGACCGTTGGGGGCAGCCGTGAACACTGAAGCTTTCTTT. The gene calls are TRBV15 and TRBJ1-1, with D maybe TRBD1 (6 bases). CDR1 and CDR2 (germline): LNHNV, YYDKDF (reference sequence). V lost 1 base and J lost 0, with 18 bases in between. The CDR3 totals 18 residues.

The chain combines TRBV5-4 with TRBJ1-1, with D possibly being TRBD1 (5 bases). This CDR3 is built from 14 residues. The germline V and J ends were trimmed by 3 bases and 5 bases, with 14 bases remaining between them. Germline CDR1 is SGHNT and CDR2 is YYREEE (reference sequence). In DNA, the CDR3 is TGTGCCAGCAGCTACCCAGGGAGGGAGACTGAAGCTTTCTTT. Translated, it gives CASSYPGRETEAFF.

The chain carries TRBV19 and TRBJ1-1; D is unresolved. The germline gives CDR1 LNHDA, CDR2 SQIVND (reference sequence). Trimming left V 3 bases short and J 3 bases short, with 8 bases between. There are 13 residues in the CDR3. The CDR3 DNA is TGTGCCAGTAGTATCGGGGTTGACACTGAAGCTTTCTTT. Its translation: CASSIGVDTEAFF.

The CDR3 is CASSLGQGYDYGYTF. The CDR3 coding sequence is TGTGCCAGCAGTCTAGGACAGGGGTATGACTATGGCTACACCTTC. The V call is TRBV6-6, the J call TRBJ1-2; 9 bases map to TRBD1. This CDR3 is 15 amino acids long. The germline gives CDR1 MNHNY, CDR2 SVGAGI (reference sequence). Trimming at V came to 5 bases and at J to 3 bases, leaving 7 bases not matched to a gene.